The 8 T cell receptor beta chains below were found in one sample sequenced in a study of shared clonotypes between healthy human individuals. TCRdb's table, derived via immunoSEQ multiplex PCR, lists solely in-frame clones and lacks some. Here the sample spans around 340,000 clones, 70% to 75% being singletons. Sequencing was done on a sample of memory CD4+ T cells sorted from blood. Subset denoted: CD45RA-negative fraction. The receptors stem from a man aged 25-45 years in good health.

CDR3 nucleotides: TGTGCCAGCAGCCGCCTTGGGGGGGCTCAGTACCAAGAGACCCAGTACTTC. As protein: CASSRLGGAQYQETQYF. This sequence joins TRBV7-9 and TRBJ2-5; possible D gene TRBD2, 7 bases. Germline V gives CDR1 SEHNR, CDR2 FQNEAQ (reference sequence). The CDR3 consists of 17 residues. V was shortened by 5 bases and J by 0 bases, with 19 bases between the two germline ends.

This clone has only a few counts. This chain connects TRBV25-1 to TRBJ1-1, with D maybe TRBD1 (5 bases). The CDR3 is made up of 16 amino acids. The germline V gene has CDR1 MGHDK and CDR2 SYGVNS. V lost 4 bases and J lost 4, with 19 bases in between. CDR3 sequence: CASSVIGRGTGTEAFF. CDR3 bases: TGTGCCAGCAGTGTGATCGGGCGGGGGACGGGCACTGAAGCTTTCTTT. The variable domain in full, completed from reference TRBV25-1 and TRBJ1-1, reads EADIYQTPRYLVIGTGKKITLECSQTMGHDKMYWYQQDPGMELHLIHYSYGVNSTEKGDLSSESTVSRIRTEHFPLTLESARPSHTSQYLCASSVIGRGTGTEAFFGQGTRLTVV.

J is TRBJ2-3 and V is TRBV5-1, with a possible D match to TRBD2 (5 bases). The V gene's germline CDR1 is SGHRS and CDR2 YFSETQ. Trimming left V 0 bases short and J 1 base short, with 12 bases between. The CDR3 totals 16 residues. The CDR3 DNA reads TGCGCCAGCAGCTTGGCCCTATCGAGGGGCACAGATACGCAGTATTTT. Translated: CASSLALSRGTDTQYF.

The V and J genes are TRBV29-1 and TRBJ2-1, with 11 bases identical to TRBD1. Losses at the gene ends were 3 bases for V and 3 bases for J; bases not matched to a gene: 10. The length of the CDR3 is 17 residues. From germline, CDR1 is SQVTM and CDR2 ANQGSEA. This CDR3 reads CSVDFFGDRGDYNEQFF. CDR3 DNA: TGCAGCGTTGATTTTTTTGGGGACAGGGGGGACTACAATGAGCAGTTCTTC.

This clone was seen only a few times. This sequence joins TRBV28 and TRBJ2-3, with TRBD1 matching 8 bases. The CDR3 sequence is 16 residues long. Germline V gene sequence: CDR1 MDHEN, CDR2 SYDVKM. V shed 4 bases and J 5 bases; nucleotides not matched to a gene: 11. This CDR3 reads CASSWTGGQERDTQYF. The CDR3 DNA sequence: TGTGCCAGCAGTTGGACCGGGGGACAGGAGCGAGATACGCAGTATTTT.

The chain has TRBV29-1 and TRBJ2-7; 7 bases align to TRBD2. Trimming at V came to 6 bases and at J to 3 bases, leaving 11 bases not matched to a gene. The length of the CDR3 is 14 residues. CDR1 SQVTM and CDR2 ANQGSEA come from the germline V gene. For the CDR3, the DNA is TGCAGCGTCGGTCCCGTGACTAGCAGCTACGAGCAGTACTTC. Protein product: CSVGPVTSSYEQYF.

The genes are TRBV6-5 and TRBJ2-5, with 7 bases fitting TRBD2. V lost 8 bases and J lost 2; bases outside the gene matches: 2. This CDR3 comprises 12 residues. Per the germline V gene, CDR1 is MNHEY and CDR2 is SVGAGI. The chain's CDR3 is CASSGGQETQYF. In DNA, the CDR3 is TGTGCCAGCTCCGGGGGGCAAGAGACCCAGTACTTC.

This clone was seen more than once but under ten times. The chain carries TRBV7-2 and TRBJ1-5; 9 nucleotides agree with TRBD1. Germline V gives CDR1 SGHTA, CDR2 FQGNSA. This CDR3 is 17 amino acids long. After removal of 3 bases from V and 2 bases from J, the junction contained 8 bases not matched to a gene. Here the CDR3 DNA reads TGTGCCAGCAGCTTTAGCTCCGGGACAGGGCGCAATCAGCCCCAGCATTTT. It yields the protein CASSFSSGTGRNQPQHF.